This is a list of T cell receptor beta chains from one sample in a study of CD8 T cells in Susac syndrome. TCRdb independently ran MiXCR on the immunoSEQ multiplex PCR reads; one entry per CDR3 protein. The data hold roughly 330,000 distinct CDR3 sequences, with 90% to 95% observed a single time. Sequencing was carried out using CD4+ T cells from PBMCs. Every receptor here comes from a human donor with multiple sclerosis. The CDR3 runs from the conserved cysteine through the conserved F or W. A D gene is named only where the DNA matches it firmly. Clone size is shown for a subset of rows, as once, few, many or a class of expanded clone.

cdr3_nt cdr3_aa v_call d_call cdr3_length j_call clone_size
TGTGCCAGCAGTCCGGCACCCGGACCGAACACCGGGGAGCTGTTTTTT CASSPAPGPNTGELFF TRBV12-3/TRBV12-4 . 16 TRBJ2-2 .
TGTGCCAGCAGCTCCCTTGGGGCTAACGAGCAGTTCTTC CASSSLGANEQFF TRBV7-3 . 13 TRBJ2-1 .
TGTGCTAGCAGCTTAGACAGGGCGCAAGAGACCCAGTACTTC CASSLDRAQETQYF TRBV7-7 TRBD1 14 TRBJ2-5 few
TGCAGTGCTAGGCAGGGCCCGGGCTATGGCTACACCTTC CSARQGPGYGYTF TRBV20-1 . 13 TRBJ1-2 .
TGCAGCGTTGAAGGTCTGACGGGACAGCGTTTCAACTATGGCTACACCTTC CSVEGLTGQRFNYGYTF TRBV29-1 TRBD1 17 TRBJ1-2 .
TGTGCCAGCAGTCACAAAAACATTCAGTACTTC CASSHKNIQYF TRBV2 . 11 TRBJ2-4 .
TGTGCCAGCAGTTTAGTCAGATTTCGGGAGACCCAGTACTTC CASSLVRFRETQYF TRBV12-3/TRBV12-4 . 14 TRBJ2-5 .
TGCGCCAGCAGCTTGGGGACTAGCGGGAGTCAAGAGACCCAGTACTTC CASSLGTSGSQETQYF TRBV5-1 TRBD2 16 TRBJ2-5 .
TGTGCCTGGGGCGGACAGACTTACACCGGGGAGCTGTTTTTT CAWGGQTYTGELFF TRBV30 . 14 TRBJ2-2 .
TGTGCCAGCAGCGTTACCGACTACTCCTACGAGCAGTACTTC CASSVTDYSYEQYF TRBV9 . 14 TRBJ2-7 .
TGTGCCACCAAGCGGGGGGGGTCCTACGAGCAGTACTTC CATKRGGSYEQYF TRBV27 TRBD2 13 TRBJ2-7 .
TGTGCCATCATGGGAACATCGAGGACAGGGGCGCCCTACGAGCAGTACTTC CAIMGTSRTGAPYEQYF TRBV10-3 TRBD1 17 TRBJ2-7 .
TGTGCCAGCAGCTTAAGCGGGAGGGCAAGCAACATTCAGTACTTC CASSLSGRASNIQYF TRBV7-3 TRBD2 15 TRBJ2-4 .
TGTGCCAGCAGCCAAGTGTCAGGGGGACACTATGGCTACACCTTC CASSQVSGGHYGYTF TRBV4-2 TRBD1 15 TRBJ1-2 .
TGCGCCAGCAGGGTAGCGGGAGCCACAGATACGCAGTATTTT CASRVAGATDTQYF TRBV10-2 TRBD2 14 TRBJ2-3 .
TGCGCCAGCAGCAGGACTAGCGGCTTCACCGGGGAGCTGTTTTTT CASSRTSGFTGELFF TRBV5-1 TRBD2 15 TRBJ2-2 .
TGTGCCAGCAGTTCCCCGCACAGGCTAAGAGCAACTAATGAAAAACTGTTTTTT CASSSPHRLRATNEKLFF TRBV28 . 18 TRBJ1-4 .
TGTGCCAGCAGTATTACTAGCGGGGGGGGAGGGTCCTACAATGAGCAGTTCTTC CASSITSGGGGSYNEQFF TRBV7-2 TRBD2 18 TRBJ2-1 .
TGCAGCGTTGACGGGACTAGCGGATACAATGAGCAGTTCTTC CSVDGTSGYNEQFF TRBV29-1 TRBD2 14 TRBJ2-1 .
TGCGCCAGCAGCTTGGACGGGGCACGTTACGAGCAGTACTTC CASSLDGARYEQYF TRBV5-1 . 14 TRBJ2-7 .
TGTGCCAGCAGTTTCTCGGGCGCCAATGAGCAGTTCTTC CASSFSGANEQFF TRBV6-6 . 13 TRBJ2-1 .
TGTGCCAGCAGCTCCGGAAGTATGTACTTC CASSSGSMYF TRBV3-1 . 10 TRBJ2-7 .
TGTGCCAGCAGCTCGCCCGGCGGGGGGGAGACCCAGTACTTC CASSSPGGGETQYF TRBV5-6 TRBD2 14 TRBJ2-5 .
TGTGCCAGCAGCCCTGTAGGGACAGGGGCAGATACGCAGTATTTT CASSPVGTGADTQYF TRBV5-6 TRBD1 15 TRBJ2-3 .
TGTGCCACCAGTGGGTCAGTCTATGGCTACACCTTC CATSGSVYGYTF TRBV24-1 . 12 TRBJ1-2 .
TGTGCCAGCAGCTTAGACACAATCTATGGCTACACCTTC CASSLDTIYGYTF TRBV7-9 . 13 TRBJ1-2 .
TGCAGCGTCACCCCCTGGGGACAGGGTAGCAATCAGCCCCAGCATTTT CSVTPWGQGSNQPQHF TRBV29-1 TRBD1 16 TRBJ1-5 once
TGTGCCAGCAGCCCCCGGGGGCTAGCGCGCAACGAGCAGTACTTC CASSPRGLARNEQYF TRBV7-2 . 15 TRBJ2-7 .
TGTGCCTGGGATACTGGACAGGGGTTTTCCTACGAGCAGTACTTC CAWDTGQGFSYEQYF TRBV30 TRBD1 15 TRBJ2-7 .
TGTGCCTGGGCCGGGACCGTTTACAATCAGCCCCAGCATTTT CAWAGTVYNQPQHF TRBV30 . 14 TRBJ1-5 .
TGCAGTGCTGCCCCTCGGGACAGGGTTGAACAGCCCCAGCATTTT CSAAPRDRVEQPQHF TRBV20-1 TRBD1 15 TRBJ1-5 .
TGTGCCAGCAGCCCTGGGTCTGTCAATCAGCCCCAGCATTTT CASSPGSVNQPQHF TRBV7-2 . 14 TRBJ1-5 .
TGTGCCAGCAGCTTGGAGGGGACTAGCTTCTACGAGCAGTACTTC CASSLEGTSFYEQYF TRBV13 TRBD2 15 TRBJ2-7 .
TGCAGTGCTAAAGTCTCTGGGGCCAACGTCCTGACTTTC CSAKVSGANVLTF TRBV20-1 . 13 TRBJ2-6 .
TGTGCCAGCGCCGGAGACAGGGGTGAGACCCAGTACTTC CASAGDRGETQYF TRBV6-1 TRBD1 13 TRBJ2-5 once
TGTGCCAGTAGTGCGGGAGGTGTGTACAATGAGCAGTTCTTC CASSAGGVYNEQFF TRBV19 TRBD2 14 TRBJ2-1 .
TGTGCCAGCAGCTTAGACTTGGTACTAGAGGCTTTCTTT CASSLDLVLEAFF TRBV7-2 . 13 TRBJ1-1 .
TGCAGTGCTAGAACCTGGGGGGCTGGCAGCAATCAGCCCCAGCATTTT CSARTWGAGSNQPQHF TRBV20-1 . 16 TRBJ1-5 .
TGCAGTGCTCTCAAGAACACTGAAGCTTTCTTT CSALKNTEAFF TRBV20-1 . 11 TRBJ1-1 .
TGTGCCAGCAGCCAAGAGGGGGCAGGTCCCTACGAGCAGTACTTC CASSQEGAGPYEQYF TRBV3-1 . 15 TRBJ2-7 .
TGTGCCAGCACCCATGGGGGTGGCGGGGTGAATGAGCAGTTCTTC CASTHGGGGVNEQFF TRBV6-1 . 15 TRBJ2-1 .